The 29 T cell receptor beta chains below were found in one sample sequenced in a study of spatial heterogeneity in lung cancer. TCRdb processed the 5' RACE reads anew with MiXCR; each CDR3 protein has one entry. This table holds a few thousand distinct CDR3 sequences, around 17% found once. Time point given: sample taken at primary tumor resection. The authors sequenced whole RNA from tumor, nontumor lung or frozen PBMC without sorting. Sequences were derived from normal lung tissue next to the tumor, sampled at surgery. Source of these receptors: a male donor with early-stage non-small cell lung cancer.

This clonotype has more than one count but fewer than ten. As an off-target read in a library built for alpha chains, this beta chain has a frequency of little significance. The chain has TRBV6-6 and TRBJ2-1, with TRBD2 matching 8 bases. Germline V gene sequence: CDR1 MNHNY, CDR2 SVGAGI (reference sequence). The CDR3 is made up of 13 amino acids. With V trimmed by 6 bases and J by 9 bases, 7 bases remained unmatched. CDR3: CASSGGAYGEQFF. DNA for the CDR3: TGTGCCAGCAGCGGGGGGGCATACGGTGAGCAGTTCTTC.

Details on this clonotype: In a library made to pick up alpha chains, this beta chain is a stray read with a size that means little. V gene TRBV5-1 combines with J gene TRBJ2-5; D call uncertain. The germline V gene encodes CDR1 SGHRS and CDR2 YFSETQ. The germline V and J ends were trimmed by 6 bases and 5 bases, with 8 bases remaining between them. The CDR3 is 11 amino acids. The CDR3 sequence: CASISMETQYF. CDR3 nucleotides: TGCGCCAGCATATCGATGGAGACCCAGTACTTC.

Worth noting for this clonotype: As an off-target read in a library built for alpha chains, this beta chain has a frequency of little significance. V and J are TRBV2 and TRBJ2-1; D remains unclear. Germline V gives CDR1 SNHLY, CDR2 FYNNEI. The V end was cut by 5 bases, the J end by 5 bases, with 7 bases between. This CDR3 contains 12 residues. CDR3 amino acids: CASSLGNNEQFF. The CDR3 region has the DNA TGTGCCAGCAGTTTAGGTAACAATGAGCAGTTCTTC.

In this sample, this clonotype turned up a few times. A library made for alpha chains picked up this beta chain off target, so its size means little. As DNA, the CDR3 is TGTGCCAGCAGCTTAGTGGGACCTATCACTGAAGCTTTCTTT. Protein: CASSLVGPITEAFF. V is TRBV5-5 and J is TRBJ1-1; perhaps TRBD1 as D (5 bases). The germline V gene encodes CDR1 SGHKS and CDR2 YYEKEE (reference sequence). V was pared by 2 bases and J by 4 bases, with 12 bases between. The CDR3 covers 14 residues.

This clonotype is large (0.1 to 1%). Within a library made for alpha chains, this beta chain is off target, and its count is uninformative. The genes are TRBV7-2 and TRBJ2-7; 7 bases align to TRBD2. Trimming cost V 4 bases and J 3 bases; bases outside gene matches: 3. The CDR3 has 13 residues. Germline values: CDR1 SGHTA, CDR2 FQGNSA. CDR3 in DNA: TGTGCCAGCAGCTGGGGCGGGGGCTACGAGCAGTACTTC. Protein sequence: CASSWGGGYEQYF.

About this clonotype: With the library built for alpha chains, this beta chain is off target and its frequency is not meaningful. The V call is TRBV19, the J call TRBJ2-1; D call uncertain. The CDR3 runs to 15 residues. The V end lost 7 bases, the J end lost 4 bases, and 17 bases lay between the germline ends. The germline V gene has CDR1 LNHDA and CDR2 SQIVND (reference sequence). The CDR3 sequence is CASTGGVLMYNEQFF. For the CDR3, the DNA is TGTGCCAGTACCGGTGGGGTCCTTATGTACAATGAGCAGTTCTTC. Full variable domain (outside the CDR3, taken from reference TRBV19 and TRBJ2-1): DGGITQSPKYLFRKEGQNVTLSCEQNLNHDAMYWYRQDPGQGLRLIYYSQIVNDFQKGDIAEGYSVSREKKESFPLTVTSAQKNPTAFYLCASTGGVLMYNEQFFGPGTRLTVL.

This clonotype is medium-sized in the sample. This beta chain is an off-target read within a library intended for alpha chains, so its frequency means little. The rearrangement links TRBV6-5 to TRBJ2-1; TRBD2 matches at 9 bases. Germline CDR1 and CDR2: MNHEY and SVGAGI. This CDR3 has 15 amino acids. J was trimmed by 0 bases and V by 6 bases; bases with no gene match: 3. DNA of the CDR3: TGTGCCAGCAGCCCGACTAGCGGCTCCTACAATGAGCAGTTCTTC. It specifies CASSPTSGSYNEQFF.

This clonotype is deemed medium-sized. This beta chain lies outside the target of a library built for alpha chains; its clone size means little. V and J are TRBV7-9 and TRBJ2-1, with 10 bases lining up with TRBD1. The CDR3 consists of 15 residues. The V segment lost 5 bases and the J segment 5 bases; nucleotides outside the gene matches: 6. Germline V lookup: CDR1 SEHNR, CDR2 FQNEAQ (reference sequence). Written as DNA, the CDR3 is TGTGCCAGCAGCCGAGGACAGGGGGTAAACAATGAGCAGTTCTTC. Encoded protein: CASSRGQGVNNEQFF.

A word on this clonotype: With the library built for alpha chains, this beta chain is off target and its frequency is not meaningful. The gene calls are TRBV5-1 and TRBJ1-2; TRBD1 matches 8 bases. Germline CDR1 SGHRS, CDR2 YFSETQ. J was trimmed by 7 bases and V by 4 bases; bases with no gene match: 6. CDR3 length equals 13 residues. The CDR3 nucleotides read TGCGCCAGCAGCCTAGGACAGGGAAGTGGCTACACCTTC. Translated: CASSLGQGSGYTF.

This clonotype was recorded many times. A library made for alpha chains picked up this beta chain off target, so its size means little. This chain links TRBV9 with TRBJ2-1; 10 bases agree with TRBD2. With 0 bases clipped from V and 5 bases from J, the junction kept 2 bases outside the gene matches. Germline lookup yields CDR1 SGDLS and CDR2 YYNGEE. CDR3 size: 15 residues. The CDR3 loop is CASSVVLAGNNEQFF. CDR3 nucleotide sequence: TGTGCCAGCAGCGTAGTACTAGCGGGAAACAATGAGCAGTTCTTC.

This clonotype was seen more than once but under ten times. Just one base apart from a much larger clone, this may be a read error. This beta chain is a stray read from a library made for alpha chains; its abundance is not meaningful. This chain connects TRBV29-1 to TRBJ1-2, with TRBD1 matching 9 bases. Trimming at V came to 5 bases and at J to 7 bases, leaving 2 bases not matched to a gene. Germline CDR1 is SQVTM and CDR2 is ANQGSEA. The CDR3 has 11 residues. The CDR3 nucleotides read TGCAGCGTTTCGACAGGGGGTGGCTACACCTTC. Translated: CSVSTGGGYTF.

Judged by abundance, this clonotype is medium-sized. In a library made to pick up alpha chains, this beta chain is a stray read with a size that means little. V is TRBV7-9 and J is TRBJ1-2, with 7 positions matching TRBD1. This CDR3 contains 16 residues. CDR1 is SEHNR and CDR2 is FQNEAQ in the germline V gene (reference sequence). V was clipped by 1 base and J by 7 bases; unmatched bases: 12. CDR3 bases: TGTGCCAGCAGCTTAGGGACAGGTCCGCTCAAGGCTGGCTACACCTTC. This sequence encodes CASSLGTGPLKAGYTF.

This clonotype is deemed medium-sized. This beta chain is a stray read from a library made for alpha chains; its abundance is not meaningful. V and J are TRBV7-2 and TRBJ1-6; D is unresolved. CDR3 length equals 13 residues. Trimming pared 3 bases from V and 10 bases from J, leaving 10 bases between. The germline V gene encodes CDR1 SGHTA and CDR2 FQGNSA. The CDR3 loop is CASSFDTHSPLHF. The CDR3 nucleotides are TGTGCCAGCAGCTTTGACACACACTCACCCCTCCACTTT. Filled out from reference TRBV7-2 and TRBJ1-6, the complete variable domain reads GAGVSQSPSNKVTEKGKDVELRCDPISGHTALYWYRQSLGQGLEFLIYFQGNSAPDKSGLPSDRFSAERTGGSVSTLTIQRTQQEDSAVYLCASSFDTHSPLHFGNGTRLTVT.

This clonotype has a single count. Found in a library prepared for alpha chains, this beta chain is an off-target read, and its abundance has little meaning. This chain links TRBV5-1 with TRBJ1-2; D gene unclear. Germline assignment: CDR1 SGHRS and CDR2 YFSETQ. The ends were cut back, 2 bases at V and 0 bases at J, with 11 bases in the middle. This CDR3 comprises 15 residues. The CDR3 loop reads CASSFRAKTNYGYTF. In DNA, the CDR3 is TGCGCCAGCAGCTTCCGGGCCAAAACTAACTATGGCTACACCTTC.

This clonotype is categorized as medium-sized. As an off-target read in a library built for alpha chains, this beta chain has a frequency of little significance. V and J are TRBV27 and TRBJ2-2; D is unresolved. Trimming pared 6 bases from V and 1 base from J, leaving 15 bases between. The CDR3 is 16 amino acids. The germline CDR1 and CDR2 sequences are MNHEY and SMNVEV (reference sequence). The DNA for the CDR3 is TGTGCCAGCAGCGGTCGCTGGGAAGTGAACACCGGGGAGCTGTTTTTT. This codes for CASSGRWEVNTGELFF.

Note on this clonotype: Being off target in a library aimed at alpha chains, this beta chain has a size of little meaning. The V gene is TRBV6-5, the J gene TRBJ1-5; D is possibly TRBD1 (6 bases). The V gene lost 6 bases and the J gene lost 2 bases, with 14 bases spanning the gap. This CDR3 spans 15 amino acids. In germline, CDR1 is MNHEY, CDR2 SVGAGI. In DNA form, the CDR3 reads TGTGCCAGCAGCAGAACGGGGGGCGGCAATCAGCCCCAGCATTTT. Its protein product is CASSRTGGGNQPQHF.

For this clonotype: A library prepared for alpha chains yielded this beta chain as an off-target read; its size is of little meaning. The V and J genes are TRBV20-1 and TRBJ1-1; no clear D. This CDR3 region has 12 residues. Trimming cost V 2 bases and J 3 bases, with 7 bases left between them. The V gene's germline CDR1 is DFQATT and CDR2 SNEGSKA (reference sequence). The CDR3 nucleotides read TGCAGTGCTAGAATTGATTACACTGAAGCTTTCTTT. Encoded protein: CSARIDYTEAFF.

A remark on this clonotype: The size of this beta chain means little, since it is a stray read in a library made for alpha chains. The chain uses TRBV10-3 and TRBJ1-5; D gene ambiguous. CDR3 length: 13 amino acids. V was pared by 4 bases and J by 4 bases, with 8 bases between. CDR1 and CDR2 (germline): ENHRY, SYGVKD. The CDR3 DNA reads as TGTGCCATCAGTGCTTACAATAATCAGCCCCAGCATTTT. This gives the protein CAISAYNNQPQHF.

By its share, this clonotype is medium-sized. This beta chain represents an off-target read in a library built for alpha chains; its size is of limited meaning. This chain connects TRBV5-4 to TRBJ2-5, with TRBD2 as a possible D gene (5 bases). The CDR3 extends over 11 amino acids. CDR1 is SGHNT and CDR2 is YYREEE in the germline V gene (reference sequence). The V end lost 4 bases, the J end lost 7 bases, and 8 bases lay between the germline ends. In nucleotides, the CDR3 is TGTGCCAGCAGCCAAGGAGGGACCCAGTACTTC. Translation: CASSQGGTQYF.

This clonotype has only a few counts. This beta chain is off target for a library built for alpha chains, so its abundance means little. The CDR3 region is CASSLSGTGDLYEQYF. CDR3 in DNA: TGCGCCAGCAGCTTAAGTGGGACAGGGGATCTCTACGAGCAGTACTTC. V is TRBV5-1 and J is TRBJ2-7; 10 bases fit TRBD1. The V segment lost 2 bases and the J segment 3 bases; nucleotides outside the gene matches: 8. Germline V gene sequence: CDR1 SGHRS, CDR2 YFSETQ. This CDR3 spans 16 amino acids.

About this clonotype itself: This beta chain came through as a stray read in a library set up for alpha chains, and its size says little. This rearrangement joins TRBV7-2 to TRBJ2-7, with D unclear. V gave up 1 base and J gave up 4 bases, with 2 bases separating them. CDR1 is SGHTA, CDR2 FQGNSA, per germline. The CDR3 is 11 amino acids. CDR3 in amino acids: CASSLDYEQYF. The CDR3 bases are TGTGCCAGCAGCTTAGATTACGAGCAGTACTTC.

Judged by abundance, this clonotype is medium-sized. Found in a library prepared for alpha chains, this beta chain is an off-target read, and its abundance has little meaning. The CDR3: CSARDPRGSSYNEQFF. The CDR3, as DNA: TGCAGTGCTAGAGACCCCCGGGGGAGCTCCTACAATGAGCAGTTCTTC. The chain recombines TRBV20-1 with TRBJ2-1; the D gene is possibly TRBD2 (6 bases). The germline gives CDR1 DFQATT, CDR2 SNEGSKA (reference sequence). The CDR3 consists of 16 residues. With 0 bases removed from V and 0 bases from J, the gap between germline ends came to 12 bases.

In its sample, this clonotype is medium-sized. A library made for alpha chains picked up this beta chain off target, so its size means little. The chain has TRBV6-5 and TRBJ1-2; TRBD1 agrees at 8 bases. V was clipped by 2 bases and J by 5 bases; unmatched bases: 7. CDR3 size: 15 residues. In germline, CDR1 is MNHEY, CDR2 SVGAGI. The CDR3 nucleotides read TGTGCCAGCAGTTACGCAGGGGGCGAGGGGTATGGCTACACCTTC. Amino acids: CASSYAGGEGYGYTF.

This clonotype was counted ten times or more. This beta chain is a stray read from a library made for alpha chains; its abundance is not meaningful. The chain recombines TRBV28 with TRBJ2-7; D is undetermined. Germline loops: CDR1 MDHEN, CDR2 SYDVKM. Trimming stripped 3 bases from V and 6 bases from J, with 9 bases between. The CDR3 sequence is 12 residues long. The CDR3 is CASSLTRSEQYF. CDR3 nucleotides: TGTGCCAGCAGTTTGACACGATCCGAGCAGTACTTC. Variable domain in full (rest from reference TRBV28 and TRBJ2-7): DVKVTQSSRYLVKRTGEKVFLECVQDMDHENMFWYRQDPGLGLRLIYFSYDVKMKEKGDIPEGYSVSREKKERFSLILESASTNQTSMYLCASSLTRSEQYFGPGTRLTVT.

This clonotype is medium-sized (0.01 to 0.1%) in the sample. The size of this beta chain means little, since it is a stray read in a library made for alpha chains. The V gene is TRBV15, the J gene TRBJ2-1, with a weak D call TRBD1 (5 bases). The V end lost 0 bases, the J end lost 5 bases, and 17 bases lay between the germline ends. Germline lookup yields CDR1 LNHNV and CDR2 YYDKDF (reference sequence). This CDR3 is built from 17 residues. The CDR3 sequence: CATSRDPPQASHNEQFF. CDR3 coding DNA: TGTGCCACCAGCAGAGATCCCCCACAGGCGTCTCACAATGAGCAGTTCTTC.

This clonotype was seen repeatedly, ten times or more. This beta chain is an off-target read within a library intended for alpha chains, so its frequency means little. The chain carries TRBV18 and TRBJ2-2; D not resolved. Per germline, CDR1 KGHSH and CDR2 LQKENI. The CDR3 covers 15 residues. Trimming cost V 6 bases and J 7 bases, with 18 bases left between them. The CDR3 DNA is TGTGCCAGCTCTCGTTCGGACCCCGAAGACGGGGAGCTGTTTTTT. Protein sequence: CASSRSDPEDGELFF.

As to this clonotype: This beta chain appears as a stray read in a library generated for alpha chains; its size is not informative. This chain connects TRBV29-1 to TRBJ2-5; 8 nucleotides match TRBD1. Trimming at V came to 7 bases and at J to 2 bases, leaving 6 bases not matched to a gene. The CDR3 runs to 13 residues. CDR1 is SQVTM, CDR2 ANQGSEA, per germline. The DNA for the CDR3 is TGCAGCGGAGAACAGGGGGGACAAGAGACCCAGTACTTC. It is translated as CSGEQGGQETQYF.

On this clonotype itself: This beta chain turned up in a library designed for alpha chains; as an off-target read, its abundance says little. The chain couples TRBV11-2 to TRBJ1-3; D gene uncertain. In germline, CDR1 is SGHAT, CDR2 FQNNGV. The CDR3 contains 13 residues. Trimming took off 4 bases at V and 0 bases at J, with 4 bases between the two ends. This CDR3 is CASSSNSGNTIYF. The CDR3 DNA follows: TGTGCCAGCAGCTCTAACTCTGGAAACACCATATATTTT.

This clonotype was seen a handful of times. Because the library targeted alpha chains, this beta chain is an off-target read whose size means little. V and J are TRBV9 and TRBJ2-1, with D perhaps matching TRBD2 (7 bases). In germline, CDR1 is SGDLS, CDR2 YYNGEE. The CDR3 consists of 15 residues. V lost 7 bases and J 1 base, leaving 15 bases between the germline ends. In nucleotides, the CDR3 is TGTGCCAGCGGATGGGGGGGCCGGTCCTACAATGAGCAGTTCTTC. Protein product: CASGWGGRSYNEQFF.